This T cell receptor beta chain appears in the sequencing data of a study of cytomegalovirus exposure and HLA in healthy donors. The PCR made use of 60 Vbeta and 13 Jbeta primers. Measured with immunoSEQ multiplex PCR; TCRdb has only the in-frame clones, and not every one. Here the sample spans some 150,000 clones, under 70% being singletons. The length of the CDR3 is 13 residues. Germline lookup yields CDR1 MNHNS and CDR2 SASEGT. Trimming took 6 bases from V and 6 from J, leaving 14 bases between them. The chain is built from TRBV6-1 and TRBJ1-2; TRBD1 is a possible D gene (6 bases). The sample comprised PBMCs. The source of this sequence is a woman aged 25 to 39 in good health and CMV-seropositive. The CDR3: CASRASRTDGYTF. In nucleotides, the CDR3 is TGTGCCAGCAGGGCAAGCCGGACAGATGGCTACACCTTC.